This TCR beta chain is drawn from a study of chronic HIV infection and antiretroviral therapy. TCRdb passed the 5' RACE reads through MiXCR, listing each CDR3 protein once. The sample lists just over 30,000 distinct CDR3 sequences, under 9.5% occurring once. This CDR3 is built from 13 residues. V gave up 3 bases and J gave up 4 bases, with 7 bases separating them. The sample was peripheral blood. The receptor's source is an adult who had HIV and had not received antiretroviral therapy, or was an uninfected healthy control (not recorded which). The rearrangement joins TRBV12-3 or TRBV12-4 to TRBJ2-1; D gene uncertain. The CDR3 nucleotides are TGTGCCAGCAGTTTTAGCAGTTACAATGAGCAGTTCTTC. Its protein product is CASSFSSYNEQFF.